The 4 T cell receptor beta chains in this list originate from one sample, sequenced in a study of CD4 T cells in relation to SARS-CoV-2 and coronaviruses. The method was immunoSEQ multiplex PCR; TCRdb's version includes in-frame clones alone and lacks a portion of them. In the table there are roughly 45,000 clones, about four fifths of which are singletons. Their antigens are not known. The specimen was naive CD4+ T cells from PBMCs, cultured in vitro. Regarding subset: naive CD4+ T cells isolated by negative enrichment. These receptors came from an adult with COVID-19.

This chain connects TRBV28 to TRBJ2-3; 7 bases map to TRBD2. The CDR3 extends over 17 amino acids. V shed 5 bases and J 0 bases; nucleotides not matched to a gene: 11. Germline V gene lookup returns CDR1 MDHEN and CDR2 SYDVKM. The CDR3 sequence is CASSAAAGTTSTDTQYF. CDR3 DNA: TGTGCCAGCAGTGCAGCGGCCGGGACTACGAGCACAGATACGCAGTATTTT.

The chain combines TRBV5-1 with TRBJ2-7, with 8 nucleotides matching TRBD2. The trim removed 3 bases at V and 3 bases at J, leaving 2 bases unmatched. Germline values: CDR1 SGHRS, CDR2 YFSETQ. This CDR3 is 13 amino acids long. The CDR3, as DNA: TGCGCCAGCAGCTCCGGGACTAGCTACGAGCAGTACTTC. Protein: CASSSGTSYEQYF.

The chain recombines TRBV5-1 with TRBJ2-1, with TRBD2 identical over 14 bases. The CDR3 totals 21 residues. Germline CDR1 and CDR2: SGHRS and YFSETQ. Germline trimming cut 0 bases from V and 1 base from J; bases unmatched to any gene: 12. In DNA form, the CDR3 reads TGCGCCAGCAGCTTGGTAGGGACTAGCGGGAGCCACACTAATTCCTACAATGAGCAGTTCTTC. Translated: CASSLVGTSGSHTNSYNEQFF.

V usage is TRBV28 and J usage is TRBJ2-5; TRBD2 agrees at 8 bases. CDR1 is MDHEN and CDR2 is SYDVKM in the germline V gene. V shed 5 bases, J shed 2 bases, and the junction held 7 bases outside the gene matches. There are 15 residues in the CDR3. The CDR3 sequence is CASSTDRGGQETQYF. The CDR3 DNA reads TGTGCCAGCAGTACCGACCGGGGGGGGCAAGAGACCCAGTACTTC.